The rows below give T cell receptor beta chains drawn from one sample of a study of cytomegalovirus exposure and HLA in healthy donors. The protocol was immunoSEQ multiplex PCR, while the TCRdb copy is restricted to in-frame clones and leaves out a portion. The data contain 160,000 or so clones, around 74% of them singletons. The sequenced sample was PBMCs. These receptors came from a woman aged 25 to 45 in good health and CMV-seronegative. CDR3s include the opening cysteine and the closing phenylalanine or tryptophan. D genes are given only for firm matches. The size of a clone is reported for some rows only, either as once, few or many, or as a class for expanded clones.

j_call	d_call	clone_size	v_call	cdr3_aa
TRBJ1-3	NA	NA	TRBV7-6	CASSLLLRGGNTIYF
TRBJ2-7	NA	NA	TRBV30	CAWSRRDASYEQYF
TRBJ2-3	NA	once	TRBV6-6	CASSSPDYTTDTQYF
TRBJ1-1	NA	NA	TRBV30	CAWIQFRVRRDTEAFF
TRBJ1-6	TRBD1	once	TRBV2	CASRRQGLYNSPLHF
TRBJ1-2	TRBD1	NA	TRBV7-9	CASSVEPGRGSGGYTF
TRBJ2-5	NA	NA	TRBV2	CASSDGIQETQYF
TRBJ1-6	NA	NA	TRBV6-1	CASSAPGHPNSPLHF
TRBJ2-1	NA	NA	TRBV30	CAWSVLRRTVSYNEQFF
TRBJ2-7	NA	NA	TRBV9	CASSVTGAGEQYF
TRBJ1-2	NA	once	TRBV2	CASSARYGYTF
TRBJ1-2	TRBD1	NA	TRBV28	CASRVDRDGYTF
TRBJ2-5	NA	NA	TRBV7-2	CASTLSSPETQYF
TRBJ1-1	NA	NA	TRBV28	CASSLDRRNTEAFF
TRBJ1-6	NA	NA	TRBV7-9	CASSLVQGGNSYNSPLHF
TRBJ1-3	NA	once	TRBV2	CASSDPGASGNTIYF
TRBJ1-1	TRBD1	NA	TRBV5-1	CASSWGQGGHTEAFF
TRBJ1-1	NA	NA	TRBV28	CASSFWAPANTGAFF
TRBJ2-1	TRBD2	few	TRBV7-9	CASSSSPAGAHNEQFF
TRBJ2-2	NA	few	TRBV6-5	CASSRTNTGELFF
TRBJ2-2	TRBD1	NA	TRBV19	CASSSRTGVTLFF
TRBJ2-7	TRBD2	NA	TRBV30	CAWTGRAYEQYF
TRBJ1-2	TRBD1	NA	TRBV29-1	CSAMADRDYGYTF
TRBJ1-1	NA	NA	TRBV29-1	CSVEKQLNTEAFF
TRBJ1-1	NA	NA	TRBV30	CAWAEGWDTEAFF
TRBJ1-6	NA	NA	TRBV5-1	CASSLGEAGWNSPLHF
TRBJ2-1	TRBD2	NA	TRBV2	CAGQTSGGATEQFF
TRBJ2-3	TRBD2	NA	TRBV11-1	CASSSGLAGGPDTQYF
TRBJ2-7	NA	NA	TRBV14	CASSQDSRLSGEQYF
TRBJ1-1	NA	NA	TRBV19	CASSAQGSEAFF
TRBJ1-5	NA	NA	TRBV12-1	CASSFYRVAYSNQPQHF
TRBJ1-5	TRBD1	once	TRBV2	CASSDQTGGIQPQHF
TRBJ1-1	NA	NA	TRBV19	CASSMEPNTEAFF
TRBJ2-7	TRBD1	NA	TRBV11-2	CASSLGAGTGRHEQYF
TRBJ1-2	NA	NA	TRBV28	CASAGGGGGNYGYTF
TRBJ2-5	TRBD2	NA	TRBV5-6	CASSLAWTSGGAETQYF
TRBJ1-3	NA	NA	TRBV6-6	CAGRSAPGDTIYF
TRBJ2-3	TRBD2	NA	TRBV7-9	CASSVAGGLADTQYF